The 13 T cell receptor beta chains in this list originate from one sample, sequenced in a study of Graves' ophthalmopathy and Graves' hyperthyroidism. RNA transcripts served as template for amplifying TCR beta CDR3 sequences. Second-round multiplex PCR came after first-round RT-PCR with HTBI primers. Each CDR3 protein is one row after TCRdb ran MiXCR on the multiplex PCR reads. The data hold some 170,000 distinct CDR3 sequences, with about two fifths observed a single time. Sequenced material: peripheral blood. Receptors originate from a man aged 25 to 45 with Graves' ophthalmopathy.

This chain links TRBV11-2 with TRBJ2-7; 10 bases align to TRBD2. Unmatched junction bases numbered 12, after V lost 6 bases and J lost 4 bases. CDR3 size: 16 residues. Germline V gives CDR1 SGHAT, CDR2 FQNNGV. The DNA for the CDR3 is TGTGCCAGCAGTTTTCCCCCTATGGGACTAGCGTACGAGCAGTACTTC. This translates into CASSFPPMGLAYEQYF.

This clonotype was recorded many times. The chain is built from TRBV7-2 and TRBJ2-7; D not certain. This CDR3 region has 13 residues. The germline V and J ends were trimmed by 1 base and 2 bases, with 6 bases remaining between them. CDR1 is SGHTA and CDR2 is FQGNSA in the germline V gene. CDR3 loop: CASSLDLTYEQYF. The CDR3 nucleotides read TGTGCCAGCAGCTTAGATCTTACCTACGAGCAGTACTTC.

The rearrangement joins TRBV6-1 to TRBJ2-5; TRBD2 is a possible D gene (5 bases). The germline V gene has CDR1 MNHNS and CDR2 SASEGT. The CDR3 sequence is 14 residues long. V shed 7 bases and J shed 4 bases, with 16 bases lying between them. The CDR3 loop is CASNPTRVGETQYF. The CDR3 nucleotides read TGTGCCAGCAATCCGACGCGGGTCGGAGAGACCCAGTACTTC.

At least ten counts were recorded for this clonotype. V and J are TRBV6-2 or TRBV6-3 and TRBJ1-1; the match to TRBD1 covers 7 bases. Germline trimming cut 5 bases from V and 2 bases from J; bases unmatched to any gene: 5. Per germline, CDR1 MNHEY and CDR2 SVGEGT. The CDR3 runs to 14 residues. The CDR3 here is CASSDGTANTEAFF. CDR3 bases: TGTGCCAGCAGTGACGGGACAGCCAACACTGAAGCTTTCTTT.

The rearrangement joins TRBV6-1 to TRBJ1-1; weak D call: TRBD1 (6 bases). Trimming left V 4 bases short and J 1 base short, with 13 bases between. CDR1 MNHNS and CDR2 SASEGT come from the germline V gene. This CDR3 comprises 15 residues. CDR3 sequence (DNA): TGTGCCAGCAGTGCGTGGAACAGGGCGAACACTGAAGCTTTCTTT. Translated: CASSAWNRANTEAFF.

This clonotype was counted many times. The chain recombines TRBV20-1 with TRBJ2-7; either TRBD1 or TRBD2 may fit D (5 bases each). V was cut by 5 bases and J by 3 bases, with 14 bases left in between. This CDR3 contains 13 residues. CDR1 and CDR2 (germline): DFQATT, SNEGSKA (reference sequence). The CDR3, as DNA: TGCAGTGCTGGCCCGGGGCCCCACTACGAGCAGTACTTC. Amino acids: CSAGPGPHYEQYF.

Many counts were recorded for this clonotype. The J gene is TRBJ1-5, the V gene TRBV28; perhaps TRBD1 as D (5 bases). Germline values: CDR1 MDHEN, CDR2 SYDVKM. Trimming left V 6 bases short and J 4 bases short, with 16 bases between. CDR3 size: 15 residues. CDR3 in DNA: TGTGCCAGCAGCTCAGGGAAAATGGTTAATCAGCCCCAGCATTTT. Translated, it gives CASSSGKMVNQPQHF.

The CDR3 spells CASSLERAGNTEAFF. The CDR3 DNA reads TGTGCCAGCAGTTTGGAAAGGGCGGGAAACACTGAAGCTTTCTTT. The chain recombines TRBV12-3 or TRBV12-4 with TRBJ1-1; the D is unclear. Trimming took 3 bases from V and 2 from J, leaving 13 bases between them. This CDR3 is 15 amino acids long.

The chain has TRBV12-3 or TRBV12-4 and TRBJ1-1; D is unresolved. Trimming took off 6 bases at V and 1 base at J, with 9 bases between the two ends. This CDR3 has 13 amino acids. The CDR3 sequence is CASSLPRNTEAFF. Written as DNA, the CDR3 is TGTGCCAGCAGCCTCCCTAGGAACACTGAAGCTTTCTTT.

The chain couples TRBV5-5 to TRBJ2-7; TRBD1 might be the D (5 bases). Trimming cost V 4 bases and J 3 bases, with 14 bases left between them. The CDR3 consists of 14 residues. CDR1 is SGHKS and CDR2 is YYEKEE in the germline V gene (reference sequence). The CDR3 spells CASSESTVVYEQYF. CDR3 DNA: TGTGCCAGCAGCGAATCGACAGTGGTCTACGAGCAGTACTTC.

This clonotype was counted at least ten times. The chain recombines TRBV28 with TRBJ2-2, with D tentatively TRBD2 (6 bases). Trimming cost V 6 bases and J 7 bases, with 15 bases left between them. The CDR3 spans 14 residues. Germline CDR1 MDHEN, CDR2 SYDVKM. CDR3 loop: CASSRGGPVGELFF. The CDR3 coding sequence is TGTGCCAGCAGCCGCGGAGGGCCCGTCGGGGAGCTGTTTTTT.

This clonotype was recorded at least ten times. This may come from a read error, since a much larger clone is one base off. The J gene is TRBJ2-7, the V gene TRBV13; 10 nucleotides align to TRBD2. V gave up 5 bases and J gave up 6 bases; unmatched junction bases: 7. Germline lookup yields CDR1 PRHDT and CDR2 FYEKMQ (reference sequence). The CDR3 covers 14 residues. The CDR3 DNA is TGTGCCAGCAGCCTGGGACTAGCGAGGTGCGAGCAGTACTTC. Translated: CASSLGLARCEQYF.

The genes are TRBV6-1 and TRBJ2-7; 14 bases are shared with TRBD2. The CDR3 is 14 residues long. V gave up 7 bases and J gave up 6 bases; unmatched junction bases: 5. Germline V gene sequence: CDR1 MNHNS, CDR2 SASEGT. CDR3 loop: CASTGLAGEGEQYF. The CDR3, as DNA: TGTGCCAGCACGGGACTAGCGGGAGAGGGCGAGCAGTACTTC.